The present entry profiles one TCR beta chain with its context. These data belong to a study of blood T cell repertoires in COVID-19. The CDR3 extends over 17 amino acids. CDR1 and CDR2 (germline): SGHVS, FNYEAQ. The V gene end was trimmed by 5 bases and the J gene end by 4 bases; junction bases not matched to a gene: 9. Profiling relied on immunoSEQ multiplex PCR, and the TCRdb table lists in-frame clones only, not all of them. The table lists about 210,000 clones, approximately 89% of them singletons. The source of this sequence is a woman in her 40s with acute or convalescent COVID-19. The chain couples TRBV7-6 to TRBJ2-2; 11 bases match TRBD1. Sequenced: peripheral blood. CDR3 residues: CASSRPPGTGGTGELFF. CDR3 nucleotide sequence: TGTGCCAGCAGCCGTCCCCCCGGGACAGGGGGCACCGGGGAGCTGTTTTTT.